The present TCR beta chain was sequenced within a study of T cell clones after liver transplantation. On the study more broadly: Draws occurred before transplant, before withdrawal, and after complete or failed withdrawal.

Assay: immunoSEQ multiplex PCR; the TCRdb copy retains only in-frame clones and omits some. The table shows 55,000 or so clones, with 71% occurring only once. Thawed unstimulated PBMCs were FACS-sorted by CD3, CD4 and CD8 into two populations. This clone was seen just once. The source of this sequence is a human donor who received a liver transplant. This specimen consisted of CD4+ T cells from blood, obtained before liver transplant.

In nucleotides, the CDR3 is TGTGCCAGCAGGGCGGGGGGCACAGATACGCAGTATTTT. Amino acid sequence: CASRAGGTDTQYF. J is TRBJ2-3 and V is TRBV25-1; 7 nucleotides agree with TRBD2. V shed 6 bases and J 1 base; nucleotides not matched to a gene: 1. In germline, CDR1 is MGHDK, CDR2 SYGVNS. The CDR3 consists of 13 residues.